This entry lists 11 T cell receptor beta chains sequenced from one sample in a study of long-term antiretroviral therapy in people with HIV. Run at survey level, the immunoSEQ assay was version v3.0. Repertoires were generated with immunoSEQ multiplex PCR, while TCRdb's copy carries only in-frame clones and drops some. Of around 20,000 clones detected, roughly 80% appear once; the ten largest clones hold 3.5% to 5%. The material was unsorted PBMCs, obtained approximately 4 years after starting antiretroviral therapy. The source of these receptors is a man between 18 and 29 years old with HIV.

This chain joins TRBV4-2 and TRBJ2-3, with 9 nucleotides matching TRBD2. The CDR3 contains 15 residues. Germline V gives CDR1 LGHNA, CDR2 YNFKEQ. Unmatched junction bases numbered 6, after V lost 4 bases and J lost 4 bases. The CDR3 DNA reads as TGTGCCAGCAGCCCCCGCGGGGGGGACGCAGATACGCAGTATTTT. Amino acids: CASSPRGGDADTQYF.

The J gene is TRBJ1-2, the V gene TRBV28; 8 bases are shared with TRBD1. CDR3 length: 15 residues. Germline CDR1 MDHEN, CDR2 SYDVKM. The V and J ends lost 4 bases and 3 bases, in that order; junction bases with no gene match: 7. The CDR3 reads CASSSNRGSDYGYTF. CDR3 coding DNA: TGTGCCAGCAGTTCTAACAGGGGGTCGGACTATGGCTACACCTTC.

The chain uses TRBV28 and TRBJ2-4; tentatively, D is TRBD2 (6 bases). Germline V gives CDR1 MDHEN, CDR2 SYDVKM. V lost 3 bases to trimming and J lost 2 bases, with 11 bases between them. The CDR3 totals 15 residues. The DNA for the CDR3 is TGTGCCAGCAGTTTCGGAGGGGAAACCAAAAACATTCAGTACTTC. Translating gives CASSFGGETKNIQYF.

This chain uses TRBV7-9 with TRBJ2-1, with D possibly matching TRBD2 (5 bases). This CDR3 region has 12 residues. Germline V gene lookup returns CDR1 SEHNR and CDR2 FQNEAQ (reference sequence). The ends were cut back, 4 bases at V and 12 bases at J, with 13 bases in the middle. CDR3: CASSSVGVGQFF. The CDR3 region has the DNA TGTGCCAGCAGCTCCGTCGGGGTAGGGCAGTTCTTC.

The rearrangement joins TRBV27 to TRBJ2-6; no reliable D call. The ends were cut back, 1 base at V and 0 bases at J, with 7 bases in the middle. Per the germline V gene, CDR1 is MNHEY and CDR2 is SMNVEV (reference sequence). CDR3 size: 16 residues. This CDR3 reads CASSLLASSGANVLTF. Written as DNA, the CDR3 is TGTGCCAGCAGTTTATTGGCCAGCTCTGGGGCCAACGTCCTGACTTTC.

V usage is TRBV5-5 and J usage is TRBJ1-1; 8 positions agree with TRBD1. Germline trimming cut 3 bases from V and 11 bases from J; bases unmatched to any gene: 15. The length of the CDR3 is 15 residues. The germline V gene encodes CDR1 SGHKS and CDR2 YYEKEE (reference sequence). DNA for the CDR3: TGTGCCAGCAGCTCCCCTTACGGACAGGGTGGGGAGGCTTTCTTT. Amino acids: CASSSPYGQGGEAFF.

This clone has just a few counts. The chain joins TRBV27 to TRBJ1-5; D is unresolved. The CDR3 has 13 amino acids. Trimming shortened V by 2 bases and J by 2 bases, and 4 bases separated the two germline ends. CDR1 is MNHEY, CDR2 SMNVEV, per germline (reference sequence). The CDR3 DNA sequence: TGTGCCAGCAGTTTACAGGGCAATCAGCCCCAGCATTTT. It is translated as CASSLQGNQPQHF.

V and J are TRBV4-1 and TRBJ2-1, with TRBD2 matching 8 bases. This CDR3 has 15 residues. Looked up from germline, CDR1 is MGHRA and CDR2 is YSYEKL. The junction had 5 bases not matched to a gene; V was cut back by 0 bases and J by 7 bases. DNA of the CDR3: TGCGCCAGCAGCCAAGACTTAGCGGGGCTAAATGAGCAGTTCTTC. Translating gives CASSQDLAGLNEQFF.

The rearrangement joins TRBV11-2 to TRBJ1-2; D might be TRBD1 (5 bases). The CDR3 consists of 15 residues. V was shortened by 0 bases and J by 4 bases, with 12 bases between the two germline ends. In germline, CDR1 is SGHAT, CDR2 FQNNGV. The CDR3 loop reads CASSLEGGIAYGYTF. The CDR3 bases are TGTGCCAGCAGCTTAGAGGGGGGGATAGCCTATGGCTACACCTTC.

This clone has more than one count but fewer than ten. V and J are TRBV28 and TRBJ2-7; 9 positions agree with TRBD1. CDR1 and CDR2 from the germline V gene are MDHEN and SYDVKM. The CDR3 has 15 residues. V trimming: 6 bases; J trimming: 0 bases; junction bases outside the gene matches: 6. CDR3 region: CASRSGTGTSYEQYF. Written as DNA, the CDR3 is TGTGCCAGCAGGTCCGGGACAGGGACCTCCTACGAGCAGTACTTC.

The chain has TRBV28 and TRBJ2-7; D gene ambiguous. The V gene lost 3 bases and the J gene lost 0 bases, with 9 bases spanning the gap. Germline V gene lookup returns CDR1 MDHEN and CDR2 SYDVKM. This CDR3 has 14 residues. The DNA for the CDR3 is TGTGCCAGCAGTTTGTGGGCTAGCTCCTACGAGCAGTACTTC. Protein: CASSLWASSYEQYF.